The present entry profiles one T cell receptor (beta chain) with its context. Its antigen is unknown. The input lacks base qualities; no much larger clone sits a single base away. This entry comes from a study of shared clonotypes between healthy human individuals (dated by TCRdb to 2020 to 2021). About the investigation overall: A few men and a couple of women, aged 18 to 49 years, made up the cohort. For each donor, CD4 naive and CD4 memory were each given three plates, CD8 naive was given two plates, and CD8 memory was given one plate. The study deeply sequenced blood TCR repertoires of five healthy adults to estimate repertoire size and the extent of clonotype sharing between individuals. To increase sequencing depth and limit assay-specific biases, different laboratories used diverse techniques to prepare libraries and sequence TCR repertoires. Each donor's leukapheresis produced roughly between roughly 0.85 and 9.5 billion PBMCs. Study-level results and caveats: Based on pairwise subsampling, the degree of clonotype sharing among donors was expected to be affected by sequencing depth. Because the study included only a small number of donors, the genetic and exposure-history diversity represented was limited. Sharing across a few donors was observed for around 5% of naive CD4, over 3% of naive CD8, about 2.3% of memory CD4, and less than 0.45% of memory CD8 clonotypes. Clonotypes shared by all four sorted-subset donors showed higher generation probabilities than non-shared clonotypes. Sampling was restricted to blood, and TCR repertoires in tissue are likely to differ from TCR repertoires in blood. Larger estimated clonotype richness was generally found for naive subsets than for memory subsets. Even with the large sequencing depth, rarefaction of the sorted-subset datasets indicated that sequencing was incomplete.

TCR CDR3 regions were amplified from genomic DNA by multiplex PCR using the deep immunoSEQ assay. Genomic DNA extracted from each cell subset was distributed evenly over all wells of several immunoSEQ 96-well plates, and each plate served as one replicate. For sorted subsets, approximately 210 ng genomic DNA, equal to tens of thousands of T cell genomes, was loaded into each replicate PCR. Purified libraries were quantified with a Qubit 3.0 fluorometer, sized on a Bioanalyzer 2100, and re-quantified with the KAPA Library Quantification kit. Each immunoSEQ 96-well plate was sequenced on its own single-read 150-cycle Illumina NextSeq 550 flow cell. Processing in the source paper ran as follows. Because the immunoSEQ output included only junctional sequences and no quality scores, the filtering could not be the same as the filtering used for full-length reads. To assign V/J genes and CDR3, sequences were annotated against IMGT germline references using PyIR, a Python wrapper for IgBLAST v1.9. Reads with weak V/J assignments (E-value above 1e-6), missing CDR3, stop codons, out-of-frame junctions, or ambiguous translated residues were removed. V3J clonotypes were defined by identical inferred V gene, J gene, and CDR3 amino acid sequence. Percentage overlap between repertoires was computed as shared unique clonotypes divided by the size of the smaller repertoire. Richness of each repertoire was evaluated using RTK rarefaction, the Chao1 estimator, and Recon v2.1 estimates of unobserved clonotypes. For all TCRbeta clonotypes obtained by the gDNA method from several donors, generation probabilities were computed with OLGA. The table comes from immuneACCESS by way of TCRdb, which keeps in-frame sequences with V and J called. Part of the clones is missing from these tables; in studies checked, under half for an unresolved V gene and the rest for unknown reasons. For V, J and clone size, that table is used; D and trimming come from the DNA. The sample records 2 million to 2.5 million clones, 93% of which are singletons. The ten most abundant clones make up about 0.39% of the sample.

Healthy HIV-negative adults with no recently reported acute infections or vaccinations were included as donors. Only Caucasian adults living in Nashville, Tennessee, USA were represented among the donors. CD4+ T cells were enriched by magnetic negative selection; naive cells were then positively selected on CD45RA, and the negative fraction formed the memory subset. After blood collection by leukapheresis, PBMCs were isolated using Ficoll-Histopaque density gradient centrifugation and then cryopreserved in the vapor phase of liquid nitrogen. Purity and quantity of every magnetically sorted T cell population were checked by analytical flow cytometry. From each sorted fraction, genomic DNA was isolated and quantified by UV absorbance on a Nanodrop 2000c. Taken from cysteine to phenylalanine, the CDR3 has 14 residues. Only CDR3 DNA is held: 42 bases, read in frame from base 1. V and J lose 4 bases and 4 bases, and a span of 10 bases separates them. Taken from the germline V gene, the CDR1 and CDR2 loops are MGHDK and SYGVNS.

This clonotype was sampled from a man aged 18-30 years in good health. Some clones in this sample may be carry-over from other donors' samples. The specimen was naive CD4+ T cells from PBMCs. According to the study, the label for this sample's cell subset or site signals: CD45RA+ positively selected. This chain joins TRBV25-1 to TRBJ2-2, with no confidently assigned D gene. The nucleotides read TGTGCCAGCAGTGTGCCTGAAATCACCGGGGAGCTGTTTTTT. Its translation reads: CASSVPEITGELFF.